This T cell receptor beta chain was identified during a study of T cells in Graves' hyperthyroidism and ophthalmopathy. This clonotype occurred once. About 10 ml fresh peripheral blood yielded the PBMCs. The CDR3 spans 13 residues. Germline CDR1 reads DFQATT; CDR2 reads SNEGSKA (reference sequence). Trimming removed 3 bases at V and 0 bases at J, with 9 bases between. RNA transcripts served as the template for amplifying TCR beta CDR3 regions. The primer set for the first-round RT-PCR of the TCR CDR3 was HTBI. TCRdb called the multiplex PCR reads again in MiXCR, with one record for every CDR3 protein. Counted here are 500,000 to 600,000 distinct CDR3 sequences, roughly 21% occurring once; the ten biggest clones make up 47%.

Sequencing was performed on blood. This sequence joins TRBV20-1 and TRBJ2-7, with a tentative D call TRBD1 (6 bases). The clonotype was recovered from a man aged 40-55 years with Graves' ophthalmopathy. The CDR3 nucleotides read TGCAGTGCTAGCGACAGGAACTCCTACGAGCAGTACTTC. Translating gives CSASDRNSYEQYF.